The 30 T cell receptor beta chains below come from one sample, sequenced in a study of CDR3 diversity in severe acne. TCRdb reanalysed the PCR reads using MiXCR and keeps one entry per CDR3 protein. The profile covers around 83,000 distinct CDR3 sequences, with approximately 54% appearing a single time and around 10% taken by the ten largest. Sequencing input: blood. All receptors come from a male donor with severe acne vulgaris.

On this clonotype: Just one base apart from a much larger clone, this may be a read error. The J gene is TRBJ2-2, the V gene TRBV10-1; 9 positions agree with TRBD2. This CDR3 spans 15 amino acids. The germline V gene encodes CDR1 WNHNN and CDR2 SYGVQD (reference sequence). CDR3 in amino acids: CGSSPRREGTGELFF. The CDR3 nucleotides read TGCGGCAGCAGTCCTCGGCGGGAGGGCACCGGGGAGCTGTTTTTT.

About this clonotype itself: A single base separates this from a much larger clone, so it may be a read error. This chain joins TRBV7-2 and TRBJ2-7; 10 bases line up with TRBD2. V shed 7 bases, J shed 5 bases, and the junction held 8 bases outside the gene matches. Germline CDR1 is SGHTA and CDR2 is FQGNSA. The CDR3 spans 14 residues. The CDR3 here is CASTTSGMSNEQYF. The CDR3 DNA follows: TGTGCCAGCACCACTAGCGGGATGTCCAACGAGCAGTACTTC.

The chain employs TRBV15 and TRBJ2-1, with 11 positions matching TRBD2. Germline CDR1 and CDR2: LNHNV and YYDKDF (reference sequence). J gave up 4 bases and V 3 bases, and 5 bases lay outside the gene matches. The length of the CDR3 is 16 residues. CDR3 DNA sequence: TGTGCCACCAGCAGGAAACGACTAGCGGGGTACAATGAGCAGTTCTTC. It is translated as CATSRKRLAGYNEQFF.

This sequence joins TRBV24-1 and TRBJ2-3, with D perhaps being TRBD1 or TRBD2 (6 bases each). V lost 9 bases and J 5 bases, leaving 20 bases between the germline ends. The germline V gene has CDR1 KGHDR and CDR2 SFDVKD. The CDR3 totals 15 residues. For the CDR3, the DNA is TGTGCCACCCAAGCGGGCGTGGGGGCCCAAGATACGCAGTATTTT. Translated, it gives CATQAGVGAQDTQYF.

This chain connects TRBV7-2 to TRBJ2-5; TRBD2 matches at 12 bases. The CDR3 has 16 amino acids. The J segment lost 5 bases and the V segment lost 4 bases, leaving 8 bases of the junction unmatched. Germline V CDR1 and CDR2: SGHTA, FQGNSA. This CDR3 is CASSSGLAGSSETQYF. CDR3 nucleotide sequence: TGTGCCAGCAGCTCCGGACTAGCGGGGAGTTCGGAGACCCAGTACTTC.

This clonotype was seen only once. V is TRBV20-1 and J is TRBJ2-5, with 13 nucleotides matching TRBD2. The CDR3 length is 17 residues. The junction had 15 bases not matched to a gene; V was cut back by 6 bases and J by 5 bases. Germline V gene lookup returns CDR1 DFQATT and CDR2 SNEGSKA (reference sequence). CDR3 sequence reads: CSASSLRLAGGQETQYF. For the CDR3, the DNA is TGCAGTGCCAGCAGCTTACGACTAGCGGGAGGACAGGAGACCCAGTACTTC.

This clonotype occurred many times. The rearrangement uses TRBV9 and TRBJ2-7; 8 bases are a match to TRBD2. CDR3 size: 14 residues. The junction had 9 bases not matched to a gene; V was cut back by 5 bases and J by 5 bases. The germline V gene has CDR1 SGDLS and CDR2 YYNGEE. The CDR3 DNA sequence: TGTGCCAGCAGTCCCACCGGGGGGGCCCACGAGCAGTACTTC. This translates into CASSPTGGAHEQYF.

This chain joins TRBV25-1 and TRBJ1-5; TRBD1 matches at 7 bases. Looked up from germline, CDR1 is MGHDK and CDR2 is SYGVNS. The V gene end was trimmed by 5 bases and the J gene end by 8 bases; junction bases not matched to a gene: 9. This CDR3 has 14 residues. The CDR3 loop is CASSYLGGKEPQHF. The CDR3, as DNA: TGTGCCAGCAGTTACTTAGGGGGCAAGGAGCCCCAGCATTTT. Variable domain in full (rest from reference TRBV25-1 and TRBJ1-5): EADIYQTPRYLVIGTGKKITLECSQTMGHDKMYWYQQDPGMELHLIHYSYGVNSTEKGDLSSESTVSRIRTEHFPLTLESARPSHTSQYLCASSYLGGKEPQHFGDGTRLSIL.

This chain connects TRBV20-1 to TRBJ1-1; D gene ambiguous. The CDR3 sequence is 11 residues long. Germline lookup yields CDR1 DFQATT and CDR2 SNEGSKA (reference sequence). Trimming left V 8 bases short and J 1 base short, with 8 bases between. Here the CDR3 DNA reads TGCAGTCGGGCGGAGAACACTGAAGCTTTCTTT. Translation: CSRAENTEAFF.

This rearrangement joins TRBV11-2 to TRBJ1-2; D gene unclear. The CDR3 extends over 15 amino acids. Trimming took off 5 bases at V and 3 bases at J, with 16 bases between the two ends. Germline-derived CDR1 and CDR2 are SGHAT and FQNNGV. As DNA, the CDR3 is TGTGCCAGCAGCCCCCCCTCCACAGTCTACTATGGCTACACCTTC. This codes for CASSPPSTVYYGYTF.

This clonotype was recorded many times. V usage is TRBV2 and J usage is TRBJ1-5; unclear D gene. Trimming removed 7 bases at V and 0 bases at J, with 7 bases between. Germline CDR1 reads SNHLY; CDR2 reads FYNNEI. The CDR3 totals 13 residues. The CDR3 reads CASKGDSNQPQHF. DNA for the CDR3: TGTGCCAGCAAAGGAGATAGCAATCAGCCCCAGCATTTT.

This clonotype was seen ten or more times. The chain links TRBV2 to TRBJ2-7; 9 bases line up with TRBD1. The CDR3 spans 14 residues. The V segment lost 4 bases and the J segment 6 bases; nucleotides outside the gene matches: 7. Germline V gives CDR1 SNHLY, CDR2 FYNNEI. CDR3 loop: CASSGTGGRGEQYV. The CDR3 nucleotides are TGTGCCAGCAGTGGTACAGGGGGCAGAGGCGAGCAGTACGTC.

Ten or more counts support this clonotype. The CDR3 DNA is TGTGCCAGCTCACCAACGCGGGCCTATAATTCACCCCTCCACTTT. Translated, it gives CASSPTRAYNSPLHF. The chain is built from TRBV18 and TRBJ1-6; D remains ambiguous. The V gene lost 2 bases and the J gene lost 2 bases, with 7 bases spanning the gap. Germline V gene lookup returns CDR1 KGHSH and CDR2 LQKENI. This CDR3 contains 15 residues. Drawing the rest from reference TRBV18 and TRBJ1-6, the complete variable domain is NAGVMQNPRHLVRRRGQEARLRCSPMKGHSHVYWYRQLPEEGLKFMVYLQKENIIDESGMPKERFSAEFPKEGPSILRIQQVVRGDSAAYFCASSPTRAYNSPLHFGNGTRLTVT.

The chain carries TRBV29-1 and TRBJ2-3, with a weak D call TRBD1 (7 bases). The V end lost 6 bases, the J end lost 4 bases, and 17 bases lay between the germline ends. Germline CDR1 SQVTM, CDR2 ANQGSEA. The CDR3 loop spans 14 amino acids. CDR3 residues: CSVEGQQGPDTQYF. In DNA, the CDR3 is TGCAGCGTGGAGGGACAGCAGGGCCCAGATACGCAGTATTTT.

Here the CDR3 reads CASSSIYEQYF. The CDR3 region has the DNA TGTGCCAGCAGTTCAATCTACGAGCAGTACTTC. The rearrangement links TRBV7-2 to TRBJ2-7; no clear D gene. Germline CDR1 and CDR2: SGHTA and FQGNSA. V lost 6 bases to trimming and J lost 3 bases, with 6 bases between them. This CDR3 has 11 residues. The complete variable domain, with remaining parts taken from reference TRBV7-2 and TRBJ2-7, reads GAGVSQSPSNKVTEKGKDVELRCDPISGHTALYWYRQSLGQGLEFLIYFQGNSAPDKSGLPSDRFSAERTGGSVSTLTIQRTQQEDSAVYLCASSSIYEQYFGPGTRLTVT.

This clonotype came up many times. V is TRBV25-1 and J is TRBJ2-2, with 7 bases lining up with TRBD2. Germline loops: CDR1 MGHDK, CDR2 SYGVNS. This CDR3 has 15 amino acids. Trimming removed 3 bases from V and 1 base from J; junction bases left unmatched: 2. The CDR3 bases are TGTGCCAGCAGTGAGGTAGCGGGGAACACCGGGGAGCTGTTTTTT. Translation gives CASSEVAGNTGELFF.

Details on this clonotype: The limits of the CDR3 on the DNA are not certain, so only TCRdb's listed CDR3 is given. CDR3 residues: CASSFYICSVPDGENYGYTF. The V call is TRBV7-3, the J call TRBJ1-2; the table's D call TRBD1 went unverified against the DNA. The V gene's germline CDR1 is SGHTA and CDR2 FQGTGA. From its first to its last residue, the CDR3 has 20 amino acids.

The chain couples TRBV19 to TRBJ1-6; D is possibly TRBD1 (6 bases). Germline CDR1 LNHDA, CDR2 SQIVND (reference sequence). V lost 1 base and J 8 bases, leaving 12 bases between the germline ends. This CDR3 comprises 15 residues. The CDR3, as DNA: TGTGCCAGTAGTATAGCCAGGGACACTTATTCACCCCTCCACTTT. Translation: CASSIARDTYSPLHF.

Note on this clonotype: A single base separates this from a much larger clone, so it may be a read error. The chain uses TRBV10-3 and TRBJ1-3; weak D call: TRBD1 (5 bases). V dropped 7 bases and J dropped 0 bases, with 10 bases sitting between them. The CDR3 runs 14 residues. Germline loops: CDR1 ENHRY, CDR2 SYGVKD. The CDR3 spells CAIKGSDSGNTIYF. The CDR3 DNA is TGTGCCATCAAGGGGTCGGACTCTGGAAACACCATATATTTT.

This clonotype was counted a single time. The chain couples TRBV2 to TRBJ2-7; TRBD2 matches at 13 bases. Germline-derived CDR1 and CDR2 are SNHLY and FYNNEI. After removal of 9 bases from V and 2 bases from J, the junction contained 10 bases not matched to a gene. The CDR3 contains 16 residues. CDR3 sequence: CARRKGTSGTTYEQYF. CDR3 sequence (DNA): TGTGCCAGACGGAAAGGGACTAGCGGGACGACCTACGAGCAGTACTTC.

The chain employs TRBV18 and TRBJ1-1, with D unclear. This CDR3 region has 11 residues. CDR1 KGHSH and CDR2 LQKENI come from the germline V gene. V was shortened by 8 bases and J by 1 base, with 5 bases between the two germline ends. CDR3 coding DNA: TGTGCCAGCAGGACGAACACTGAAGCTTTCTTT. It encodes CASRTNTEAFF.

This clonotype was counted at least ten times. The chain carries TRBV7-2 and TRBJ2-3, with 9 bases aligning to TRBD2. The CDR3 extends over 16 amino acids. V shed 0 bases, J shed 5 bases, and the junction held 6 bases outside the gene matches. Germline lookup yields CDR1 SGHTA and CDR2 FQGNSA. CDR3: CASSLAGGRAGDTQYF. As DNA, the CDR3 is TGTGCCAGCAGCTTAGCGGGCGGGAGGGCAGGAGATACGCAGTATTTT.

This sequence joins TRBV20-1 and TRBJ2-7, with TRBD1 matching 8 bases. V lost 0 bases, J lost 4 bases, and 8 bases stayed unmatched. Germline loops: CDR1 DFQATT, CDR2 SNEGSKA (reference sequence). The CDR3 runs 15 residues. The CDR3 DNA follows: TGCAGTGCTAGAGACCTCGGACAGGGTTGGTACGAGCAGTACTTC. Protein: CSARDLGQGWYEQYF.

By share of the sample, this clonotype is medium-sized. The gene calls are TRBV24-1 and TRBJ1-6; D is uncertain. The germline CDR1 and CDR2 sequences are KGHDR and SFDVKD. V lost 1 base to trimming and J lost 0 bases, with 9 bases between them. This CDR3 spans 17 amino acids. DNA of the CDR3: TGTGCCACCAGTGATTTACGGGAGAGCTCCTATAATTCACCCCTCCACTTT. Its translation: CATSDLRESSYNSPLHF.

This clonotype appeared many times. The rearrangement joins TRBV11-2 to TRBJ2-3; 8 nucleotides agree with TRBD2. After removal of 4 bases from V and 0 bases from J, the junction contained 15 bases not matched to a gene. This CDR3 has 19 amino acids. From germline, CDR1 is SGHAT and CDR2 FQNNGV. CDR3 coding DNA: TGTGCCAGCAGCTCCCGAGGGAGCGGGAGTATCACTAGCACAGATACGCAGTATTTT. As protein: CASSSRGSGSITSTDTQYF.

As DNA, the CDR3 is TGCAGTGCTAGTTCCTCAAGGGCACGGGACGAGCAGTACTTC. It yields the protein CSASSSRARDEQYF. The chain employs TRBV20-1 and TRBJ2-7, with unresolved D. The CDR3 length is 14 residues. Germline loops: CDR1 DFQATT, CDR2 SNEGSKA (reference sequence). The V end was cut by 3 bases, the J end by 5 bases, with 17 bases between.

At least ten counts were recorded for this clonotype. The junction does not match germline at one end; this may be a read error. The gene calls are TRBV5-4 and TRBJ1-2, with a possible D match to TRBD1 (5 bases). CDR3 length equals 13 residues. The germline V gene encodes CDR1 SGHNT and CDR2 YYREEE (reference sequence). The CDR3 sequence: CASSLQGDYGYAF. The CDR3 DNA is TGTGCCAGCAGCTTGCAGGGTGACTATGGCTACGCCTTC.

J is TRBJ1-5 and V is TRBV19, with unresolved D. Deletions cut 8 bases from V and 4 bases from J, with 6 bases between. This CDR3 spans 11 amino acids. In germline, CDR1 is LNHDA, CDR2 SQIVND (reference sequence). The CDR3: CASLGNQPQHF. CDR3 bases: TGTGCCAGTTTGGGGAATCAGCCCCAGCATTTT.

The chain carries TRBV7-2 and TRBJ1-4; TRBD1 might be the D (5 bases). The germline V and J ends were trimmed by 0 bases and 10 bases, with 18 bases remaining between them. The CDR3 spans 16 residues. The germline gives CDR1 SGHTA, CDR2 FQGNSA. CDR3 bases: TGTGCCAGCAGCTTAGCATTCATGGGGGAGGGAGGAAAACTGTTTTTT. It is translated as CASSLAFMGEGGKLFF.

Ten or more counts support this clonotype. The rearrangement links TRBV7-9 to TRBJ2-5; D unclear. Deletions cut 2 bases from V and 5 bases from J, with 12 bases between. Germline V CDR1 and CDR2: SEHNR, FQNEAQ (reference sequence). The CDR3 is 14 amino acids. The CDR3: CASSLTKTQETQYF. CDR3 nucleotides: TGTGCCAGCAGCTTAACTAAAACACAGGAGACCCAGTACTTC.